The T cell receptor beta chain under discussion was sequenced for a study of T cells in localized non-small cell lung cancer. The study's findings and limits: Adjacent uninvolved lung tissue had the highest T cell clonality, exceeding tumor.

V lost 5 bases to trimming and J lost 8 bases, with 24 bases between them. The CDR3 runs to 17 residues. Germline V gene sequence: CDR1 MDHEN, CDR2 SYDVKM. Data came from immunoSEQ multiplex PCR; TCRdb stores just in-frame clones and leaves some out. The sample carries tens of thousands of clones, around nine tenths recorded once. Details on this clone: Its antigen is still unknown.

This receptor was identified in a man aged 40-75 years with stage I squamous cell lung carcinoma. Source: peripheral blood, taken before any cancer treatment. This chain joins TRBV28 and TRBJ1-4; perhaps TRBD1 as D (6 bases). The CDR3 nucleotides read TGTGCCAGCAGTCTGCACGCGGACAGTGGACGGGGGGAAAAACTGTTTTTT. Translation gives CASSLHADSGRGEKLFF.